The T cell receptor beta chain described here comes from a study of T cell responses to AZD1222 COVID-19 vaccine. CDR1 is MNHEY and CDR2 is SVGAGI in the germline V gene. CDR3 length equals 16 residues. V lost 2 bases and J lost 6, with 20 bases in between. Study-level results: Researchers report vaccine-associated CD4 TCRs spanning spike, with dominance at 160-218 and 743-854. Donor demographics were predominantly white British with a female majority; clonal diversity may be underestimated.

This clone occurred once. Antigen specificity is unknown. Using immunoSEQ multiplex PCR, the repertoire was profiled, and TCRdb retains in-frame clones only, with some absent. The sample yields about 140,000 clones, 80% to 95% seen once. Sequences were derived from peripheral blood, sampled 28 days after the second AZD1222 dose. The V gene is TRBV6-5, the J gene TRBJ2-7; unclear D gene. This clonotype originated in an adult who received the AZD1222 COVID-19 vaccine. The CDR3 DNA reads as TGTGCCAGCAGTTACCCTAGACGGTTACCCGAACCCGAGCAGTACTTC. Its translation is CASSYPRRLPEPEQYF.